This T cell receptor beta chain was recorded in a study of blood T cell repertoires in COVID-19. This clone was counted a few times. From germline, CDR1 is DFQATT and CDR2 SNEGSKA (reference sequence). The CDR3 extends over 13 amino acids. V lost 3 bases, J lost 9 bases, and 10 bases stayed unmatched. Here immunoSEQ multiplex PCR was the method, and the copy in TCRdb shows in-frame clones only, minus some. This table has about 280,000 clones, 75% to 90% appearing once. The rearrangement links TRBV20-1 to TRBJ2-7; TRBD1 aligns across 8 bases. The receptor comes from an older woman with acute or convalescent COVID-19. The sequenced sample consisted of peripheral blood. CDR3 sequence reads: CSASRQGAPGQYF. The CDR3 bases are TGCAGTGCTAGTCGCCAGGGGGCGCCGGGGCAGTACTTC.